Presented here are 22 T cell receptor beta chains from one specimen sequenced in a study of OX40 agonist ivuxolimab in advanced cancers. Sequenced by immunoSEQ multiplex PCR; TCRdb stores in-frame clones only, minus some. The repertoire includes approximately 90,000 clones, 85% to 90% of them detected once, and approximately 0.35% sits in the top ten. The sample here was CD4+ or CD8+ T cells sorted from blood, taken in a trial of the OX40 agonist ivuxolimab. These receptors were taken from an adult with an advanced solid tumor such as melanoma, head and neck, liver or kidney cancer.

This rearrangement joins TRBV7-2 to TRBJ2-1, with D hard to call. The CDR3 covers 17 residues. The V gene lost 1 base and the J gene lost 0 bases, with 13 bases spanning the gap. Germline V lookup: CDR1 SGHTA, CDR2 FQGNSA. The CDR3 is CASSLGAISSSYNEQFF. DNA for the CDR3: TGTGCCAGCAGCTTAGGGGCCATTTCTAGCTCCTACAATGAGCAGTTCTTC.

The V gene is TRBV9, the J gene TRBJ1-1; 8 bases are a match to TRBD1. V was pared by 3 bases and J by 0 bases, with 13 bases of the junction left unmatched. Germline lookup yields CDR1 SGDLS and CDR2 YYNGEE. The CDR3 is 18 amino acids. CDR3 residues: CASSAGLGQGGVNTEAFF. The CDR3 nucleotides read TGTGCCAGCAGCGCCGGGTTAGGACAGGGTGGGGTGAACACTGAAGCTTTCTTT.

The chain uses TRBV7-3 and TRBJ1-1; D remains ambiguous. CDR1 is SGHTA, CDR2 FQGTGA, per germline. The CDR3 is made up of 14 amino acids. V shed 6 bases and J shed 2 bases, with 13 bases lying between them. The CDR3 DNA follows: TGTGCCAGCAGTAACAGACGAGATAACACTGAAGCTTTCTTT. Translated, it gives CASSNRRDNTEAFF.

This rearrangement joins TRBV5-1 to TRBJ1-1, with TRBD1 matching over 7 bases. V was pared by 4 bases and J by 1 base, with 10 bases of the junction left unmatched. Germline values: CDR1 SGHRS, CDR2 YFSETQ. This CDR3 comprises 16 residues. CDR3: CASSAGQWERNTEAFF. For the CDR3, the DNA is TGCGCCAGCAGCGCGGGACAGTGGGAGAGGAACACTGAAGCTTTCTTT. The whole variable domain, filled in from reference TRBV5-1 and TRBJ1-1, reads KAGVTQTPRYLIKTRGQQVTLSCSPISGHRSVSWYQQTPGQGLQFLFEYFSETQRNKGNFPGRFSGRQFSNSRSEMNVSTLELGDSALYLCASSAGQWERNTEAFFGQGTRLTVV.

For the CDR3, the DNA is TGTGCCATCAGTGAGACGGGGTATAGCAATCAGCCCCAGCATTTT. This gives the protein CAISETGYSNQPQHF. The rearrangement joins TRBV10-3 to TRBJ1-5; D is unresolved. This CDR3 contains 15 residues. Germline CDR1 ENHRY, CDR2 SYGVKD. V shed 2 bases and J shed 0 bases, with 8 bases lying between them.

This rearrangement joins TRBV27 to TRBJ1-1, with a possible D match to TRBD1 (5 bases). This CDR3 comprises 14 residues. Per germline, CDR1 MNHEY and CDR2 SMNVEV (reference sequence). The V and J ends lost 5 bases and 4 bases respectively, with 14 bases between them. CDR3 DNA sequence: TGTGCCAGCAGTCCCACGGGGCTGCTCACTGAAGCTTTCTTT. Translation gives CASSPTGLLTEAFF.

The chain recombines TRBV7-3 with TRBJ1-5; no firm D call. CDR3 length: 15 residues. V dropped 2 bases and J dropped 1 base, with 9 bases sitting between them. The germline V gene has CDR1 SGHTA and CDR2 FQGTGA. CDR3 residues: CASSLEAGSNQPQHF. CDR3 nucleotides: TGTGCCAGCAGCTTAGAAGCGGGAAGCAATCAGCCCCAGCATTTT.

The chain employs TRBV5-1 and TRBJ2-1; 10 bases map to TRBD2. The germline V gene has CDR1 SGHRS and CDR2 YFSETQ. CDR3 length equals 15 residues. V was clipped by 6 bases and J by 4 bases; unmatched bases: 7. CDR3 sequence: CASTLGLAAYNEQFF. CDR3 coding DNA: TGCGCCAGCACCCTTGGACTAGCGGCTTACAATGAGCAGTTCTTC.

The chain combines TRBV7-2 with TRBJ1-5; unclear D gene. V lost 6 bases, J lost 7 bases, and 13 bases lay in between. Germline V gene data show CDR1 as SGHTA and CDR2 as FQGNSA. CDR3 length: 13 amino acids. CDR3: CASSPEREQPQHF. Written as DNA, the CDR3 is TGTGCCAGCAGTCCAGAAAGGGAACAGCCCCAGCATTTT.

This chain joins TRBV2 and TRBJ1-1, with 9 bases fitting TRBD1. The germline V gene encodes CDR1 SNHLY and CDR2 FYNNEI. V trimming: 11 bases; J trimming: 1 base; junction bases outside the gene matches: 5. This CDR3 comprises 13 residues. The CDR3 sequence: CAGEDRGNTEAFF. In nucleotides, the CDR3 is TGTGCCGGTGAGGACAGGGGGAACACTGAAGCTTTCTTT.

The V call is TRBV7-6, the J call TRBJ2-3, with D perhaps matching TRBD2 (5 bases). This CDR3 comprises 14 residues. V was shortened by 1 base and J by 4 bases, with 9 bases between the two germline ends. Germline V gene sequence: CDR1 SGHVS, CDR2 FNYEAQ. The CDR3 DNA sequence: TGTGCCAGCAGCTTAGACGCCGGGGCAGATACGCAGTATTTT. Translation: CASSLDAGADTQYF.

This clone was observed once. The chain is built from TRBV11-2 and TRBJ2-5; the match to TRBD2 covers 9 bases. CDR3 length equals 14 residues. The V gene end was trimmed by 8 bases and the J gene end by 5 bases; junction bases not matched to a gene: 9. CDR1 and CDR2 (germline): SGHAT, FQNNGV. CDR3 bases: TGTGCCAGCCGTAGCGGGAGAGGGACGGAGACCCAGTACTTC. This translates into CASRSGRGTETQYF.

V gene TRBV7-8 combines with J gene TRBJ1-2; TRBD1 is a possible D gene (6 bases). Germline V gene data show CDR1 as SGHVS and CDR2 as FQNEAQ. The ends were cut back, 5 bases at V and 3 bases at J, with 13 bases in the middle. This CDR3 contains 14 residues. The CDR3 sequence is CASSPTQGHYGYTF. The CDR3 nucleotides read TGTGCCAGCAGCCCTACACAGGGACACTATGGCTACACCTTC.

The V call is TRBV7-2, the J call TRBJ2-5, with 7 bases matching TRBD2. J lost 9 bases, V lost 5 bases, and 18 bases had no gene match. This CDR3 has 16 residues. In germline, CDR1 is SGHTA, CDR2 FQGNSA. As DNA, the CDR3 is TGTGCCAGCAGCACGATCTTGTGGACTAGTGGAAGGGCCCAGTACTTC. This codes for CASSTILWTSGRAQYF. Drawing the rest from reference TRBV7-2 and TRBJ2-5, the complete variable domain is GAGVSQSPSNKVTEKGKDVELRCDPISGHTALYWYRQSLGQGLEFLIYFQGNSAPDKSGLPSDRFSAERTGGSVSTLTIQRTQQEDSAVYLCASSTILWTSGRAQYFGPGTRLLVL.

This clone was found a few times. The CDR3 sequence: CASSKPPGSNTEAFF. CDR3 DNA: TGTGCCAGTAGCAAACCGCCAGGCTCAAACACTGAAGCTTTCTTT. This chain joins TRBV19 and TRBJ1-1; D gene unclear. Germline values: CDR1 LNHDA, CDR2 SQIVND (reference sequence). The CDR3 is made up of 15 amino acids. V lost 6 bases, J lost 2 bases, and 16 bases lay in between. Using reference TRBV19 and TRBJ1-1 for the parts outside the CDR3, the full variable domain is DGGITQSPKYLFRKEGQNVTLSCEQNLNHDAMYWYRQDPGQGLRLIYYSQIVNDFQKGDIAEGYSVSREKKESFPLTVTSAQKNPTAFYLCASSKPPGSNTEAFFGQGTRLTVV.

The chain combines TRBV4-3 with TRBJ2-5; 8 bases fit TRBD2. V shed 4 bases, J shed 5 bases, and the junction held 3 bases outside the gene matches. The CDR3 runs to 13 residues. Germline V CDR1 and CDR2: LGHNA, YSLEER. CDR3 nucleotides: TGCGCCAGCAGCCCGGGACTAGGGGAGACCCAGTACTTC. It specifies CASSPGLGETQYF.

V is TRBV19 and J is TRBJ1-6; maybe TRBD1 (5 bases). Germline CDR1 and CDR2: LNHDA and SQIVND (reference sequence). The V and J ends lost 5 bases and 7 bases respectively, with 15 bases between them. This CDR3 is 15 amino acids long. The CDR3, as DNA: TGTGCCAGTAGTCCCGGAGGGACGGTGAATTCACCCCTCCACTTT. Its protein is CASSPGGTVNSPLHF.

The DNA of the CDR3 is TGCAGCGTTGACGGGGGAGCCTCCTACGAGCAGTACTTC. Its translation is CSVDGGASYEQYF. The chain combines TRBV29-1 with TRBJ2-7, with TRBD2 as a possible D gene (6 bases). Looked up from germline, CDR1 is SQVTM and CDR2 is ANQGSEA. This CDR3 comprises 13 residues. The germline V and J ends were trimmed by 3 bases and 0 bases, with 9 bases remaining between them.

This clone has more than one count but fewer than ten. CDR3 in amino acids: CASSSLTEAFF. CDR3 sequence (DNA): TGTGCCAGCAGTTCCCTTACTGAAGCTTTCTTT. The chain links TRBV27 to TRBJ1-1, with D uncertain. V lost 4 bases to trimming and J lost 5 bases, with 5 bases between them. The germline V gene has CDR1 MNHEY and CDR2 SMNVEV (reference sequence). The CDR3 covers 11 residues.

The V call is TRBV9, the J call TRBJ1-1; weak D call: TRBD1 (5 bases). The V and J ends lost 0 bases and 8 bases respectively, with 11 bases between them. The CDR3 is made up of 13 amino acids. The germline CDR1 and CDR2 sequences are SGDLS and YYNGEE. CDR3 DNA: TGTGCCAGCAGCGTAGTAATGGCAGGGGAAGCTTTCTTT. Residues: CASSVVMAGEAFF.

This clone was counted a few times. CDR3 nucleotide sequence: TGCAGCGTTGCAGGGAGCGGAAACACCATATATTTT. It yields the protein CSVAGSGNTIYF. The rearrangement joins TRBV29-1 to TRBJ1-3; TRBD1 might be the D (5 bases). This CDR3 is built from 12 residues. Germline loops: CDR1 SQVTM, CDR2 ANQGSEA. The V gene lost 4 bases and the J gene lost 4 bases, with 8 bases spanning the gap.

This clone was detected only a few times. The chain recombines TRBV5-4 with TRBJ1-2; no firm D call. Trimming left V 0 bases short and J 7 bases short, with 7 bases between. Germline V CDR1 and CDR2: SGHNT, YYREEE (reference sequence). The CDR3 is 12 amino acids. In DNA form, the CDR3 reads TGTGCCAGCAGCTTGGAGACTGTTGGCTACACCTTC. The encoded protein is CASSLETVGYTF. Drawing the rest from reference TRBV5-4 and TRBJ1-2, the complete variable domain is ETGVTQSPTHLIKTRGQQVTLRCSSQSGHNTVSWYQQALGQGPQFIFQYYREEENGRGNFPPRFSGLQFPNYSSELNVNALELDDSALYLCASSLETVGYTFGSGTRLTVV.